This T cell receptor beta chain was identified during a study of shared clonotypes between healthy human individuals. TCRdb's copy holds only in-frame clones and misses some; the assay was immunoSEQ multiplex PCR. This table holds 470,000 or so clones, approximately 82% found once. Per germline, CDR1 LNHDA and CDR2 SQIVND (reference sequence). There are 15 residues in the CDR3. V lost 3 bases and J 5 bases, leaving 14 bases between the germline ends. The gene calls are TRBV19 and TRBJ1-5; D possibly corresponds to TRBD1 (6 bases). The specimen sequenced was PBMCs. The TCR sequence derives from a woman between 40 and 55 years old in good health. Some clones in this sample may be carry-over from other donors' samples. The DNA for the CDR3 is TGTGCCAGTAGTATGGACAGTGTAGGCTATCAGCCCCAGCATTTT. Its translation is CASSMDSVGYQPQHF.